Reported below is one T cell receptor (beta chain). The antigen is unknown. The entry originates in a study of T cell repertoires in cytomegalovirus infection. Across the study: CMV epitopes that were recently identified and HLA-C-restricted were used alongside well-studied HLA-B-restricted ones. An indication of both CMV infection and matching HLA type came from public TCR beta signatures. General study findings and limits: The response measured ex vivo was dominated by TCR beta clonotypes (HLA-C-restricted and CMV-specific). Carriage of CMV together with the relevant HLA was identifiable through cumulative public TCR beta family frequency.

The CDR3 runs 14 residues. V was shortened by 5 bases and J by 10 bases, with 20 bases between the two germline ends. TCRdb used MiXCR to reprocess the reads, holding one entry per CDR3 protein. Of roughly 500,000 distinct CDR3 sequences in the sample, under 55% were seen once. The chain combines TRBV12-3 or TRBV12-4 with TRBJ1-1, with D possibly being TRBD1 (6 bases). The sequence was collected from a human donor in good health (CMV status not recorded). Some clones in this sample may be carry-over from other donors' samples. Sequenced here: cultured PBMCs, sampled from culture after CMV antigen stimulation. CDR3 protein: CASSRQDGVLGAFF. CDR3 nucleotides: TGTGCCAGCAGTAGACAGGACGGGGTGCTTGGAGCTTTCTTT.